The text below deals with one TCR beta chain. Its antigen is undetermined. This sample is part of a study of T cells expressing NK-cell markers. Study context: Repertoires of TCR beta were obtained from T cells sorted as CD3+CD56+NKG2C+, CD3+CD56+NKG2C- and CD3+CD56-NKG2C+.

The CDR3 contains 14 residues. Germline values: CDR1 KGHDR, CDR2 SFDVKD. Each CDR3 protein gets one entry in TCRdb, which reprocessed the 5' RACE reads and gives no DNA. This table lists 550,000 to 600,000 distinct CDR3 sequences. Whole-study findings and limits: For about 6 donors, the dominant NKG2C+ clonotypes made up about 1.0-8% of their CD8+ T cells. It is unclear if expanded NKG2C-expressing clones target HCMV antigens.

The material sequenced was blood T cells: a sorted CD56 or NKG2C T cell subset, CD4+ or CD8+ T cells, or bulk PBMC T cells (not recorded which). J is TRBJ2-3 and V is TRBV24-1; as DNA is missing, the TRBD1 call by TCRdb cannot be tested. The source is a man between 18 and 29 years old in good health. CDR3 in amino acids: CATADRASTDTQYF.